This T cell receptor beta chain comes out of a study of blood T cell repertoires in COVID-19 (dated by TCRdb to 2019 to 2021). As for the study more broadly: Collaborator samples came from the United States, Italy and Spain and covered acute and convalescent phases of COVID-19. Samples came from the ongoing ImmuneRACE study (first 160 participants) plus 1,254 subjects from 6 global collaborators. A freely available public database, intended as a resource for researchers studying the immune response to SARS-CoV-2, is where the repertoires were released. The sample metadata nearly always contained a de-identified subject ID, COVID-19 status, age in years and sex. Deeply sampled blood TCRbeta repertoires from subjects exposed to, actively infected with, or recovered from COVID-19 were included in the dataset. Where available, HLA class I and class II types were obtained from metadata supplied by the sample provider rather than from assay-based typing. The material from the prospective study consisted of cDNA or gDNA derived from T cells, B-cell-depleted T cells, or PBMCs. Beyond this particular receptor, the publication reports: How much clinical and demographic metadata was included differed by source and by participant, and the metadata was provided uncurated.

Clipping removes 3 bases from V and 8 bases from J, with 11 as the unmatched junction base count. The germline V gene gives CDR1 as SGHRS and CDR2 as YFSETQ. The CDR3 has 17 amino acids, counting the end cysteine and phenylalanine. The only DNA kept is the CDR3, 51 bases in frame from the first base. The collaborating institutions used their own protocols to collect whole blood in K2EDTA tubes. For TCRbeta analysis, collaborator samples were shipped as frozen whole blood, as isolated PBMCs, or as DNA extracted from either sample type. TCRbeta CDR3 regions were amplified from genomic DNA using the immunoSEQ Assay, a bias-controlled multiplex PCR. In the authors' own workflow: The number of nucleated cells in each sample was estimated by amplification of reference gene primers within the assay. Sequence reads were collapsed and filtered to measure the absolute abundance of every unique TCRbeta CDR3 rearrangement. Productive Simpson clonality was computed per sample as the square root of Simpson's diversity index over productive rearrangements. TCRdb's version of the immuneACCESS table is confined to in-frame rearrangements and falls short of the full clone set. An unresolved V gene accounts for under half of the shortfall where checked; the remainder is of unknown origin. V, J and clone size are taken as reported in that table, and D and trimming were inferred from the DNA itself. The sample yields approximately 99,000 clones; under 85% were counted once. The ten largest clones take up less than 5% of the sample.

This clone was recorded a few times. The target of this receptor is not known. Base-call qualities are not available, and no considerably larger clone is one nucleotide away. The sequenced sample was peripheral blood. The receptor chain draws on TRBV5-1 and TRBJ2-1, and 13 junction bases match TRBD2. The receptor comes from a woman in her 70s with acute or convalescent COVID-19. The bases are TGCGCCAGCAGCTCCCAACTAGCGGGAGGGCCGGGGGATGAGCAGTTCTTC. Its coded protein is CASSSQLAGGPGDEQFF.